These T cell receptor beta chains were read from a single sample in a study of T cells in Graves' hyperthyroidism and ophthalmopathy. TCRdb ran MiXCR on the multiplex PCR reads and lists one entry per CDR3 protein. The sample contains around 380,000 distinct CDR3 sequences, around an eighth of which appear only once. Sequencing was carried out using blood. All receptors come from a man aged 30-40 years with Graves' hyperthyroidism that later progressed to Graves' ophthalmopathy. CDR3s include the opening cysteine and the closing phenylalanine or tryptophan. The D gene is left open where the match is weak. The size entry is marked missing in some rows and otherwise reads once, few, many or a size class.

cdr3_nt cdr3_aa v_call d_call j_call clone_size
TGTGCCAGCAGCATTTCCCCCGGGAACCTTCCGAACACCGGGGAGCTGTTTTTT CASSISPGNLPNTGELFF TRBV11-3 - TRBJ2-2 many
TGTGCCTGGAGCAAAGGTGTAGGTCAGCCCCAGCATTTT CAWSKGVGQPQHF TRBV30 - TRBJ1-5 many
TGTGCCAGCAGCTTAGCGTCTGGTGAAGCTTTCTTT CASSLASGEAFF TRBV7-2 - TRBJ1-1 many
TGTGCCATCACCGGGGGATCCTACGAGCAGTACTTC CAITGGSYEQYF TRBV10-3 - TRBJ2-7 many
TGTGCCAGCAGGGGGATTGAGGATGAGCAGTTCTTC CASRGIEDEQFF TRBV12-3/TRBV12-4 - TRBJ2-1 -
TGTGCCACCAGCAGAGATTCGATCACTCCCCCCCAGCATTTT CATSRDSITPPQHF TRBV15 - TRBJ1-5 -
TGCGCCAGCAGCTTAGCTACCTACAGTGACTTGAACACTGAAGCTTTCTTT CASSLATYSDLNTEAFF TRBV5-1 - TRBJ1-1 few
TGTGCCAGCAGGTCCCGGACAGGGGAAGGCAATCAGCCCCAGCATTTT CASRSRTGEGNQPQHF TRBV28 TRBD1 TRBJ1-5 many
TGCAGTGCTGGGGAAGGGCCTACTCAGCCCCAGCATTTT CSAGEGPTQPQHF TRBV20-1 - TRBJ1-5 many
TGTGCCAGCAGCTTGGGCAGCCCGGGCTATGGCTACACCTTC CASSLGSPGYGYTF TRBV5-6 - TRBJ1-2 few
TGCGCCAGCAGCTTTGATGCGGGGATTGGGAAGAGCGGTGAGCAGTTCTTC CASSFDAGIGKSGEQFF TRBV5-1 - TRBJ2-1 few
TGTGCCAGCAGCAGGACCCAGGGTTCTGGGGCCAACGTCCTGACTTTC CASSRTQGSGANVLTF TRBV9 - TRBJ2-6 few
TGCAGTGCTAGGGAGGTGCTAGCGGGGGGGCAAGAGACCCAGTACTTC CSAREVLAGGQETQYF TRBV20-1 TRBD2 TRBJ2-5 many
TGTGCCAGCAGTTCGATCTGGGGGGAGACCCAGTACTTC CASSSIWGETQYF TRBV5-5 - TRBJ2-5 many
TGTGCCAGCAGTGACCCGGGGAAGAACACCGGGGAGCTGTTTTTT CASSDPGKNTGELFF TRBV2 - TRBJ2-2 many
TGTGCCACCAGTGATTCTCTGGACAGGAAGACAGATACGCAGTATTTT CATSDSLDRKTDTQYF TRBV24-1 TRBD1 TRBJ2-3 -
TGTGCCACCAGTGATTCCTCCGGGACGGGCTACGAGCAGTACTTC CATSDSSGTGYEQYF TRBV24-1 - TRBJ2-7 many
TGCGCCAGCAGTGAGTCCGCGTTCTATGGCTACACCTTC CASSESAFYGYTF TRBV10-1 - TRBJ1-2 many
TGCAGTGCTTCCTCTGGGGGGGGGGCACTGCAAGATACGCAGTATTTT CSASSGGGALQDTQYF TRBV20-1 - TRBJ2-3 few
TGTGCCAGTAGTGGAAACAGGGACGGTAATCAGCCCCAGCATTTT CASSGNRDGNQPQHF TRBV19 - TRBJ1-5 -
TGTGCCAGCAGGGATGGGACAGGGAGAAAACTAGCCAAAAACATTCAGTACTTC CASRDGTGRKLAKNIQYF TRBV12-3/TRBV12-4 TRBD1 TRBJ2-4 many
TGTGCCAGCAGACCAGGGACAGGGATTAGTGAAAAACTGTTTTTT CASRPGTGISEKLFF TRBV12-3/TRBV12-4 TRBD1 TRBJ1-4 many
TGCAGCGTTGAACTGGTCTACAATGAGCAGTTCTTC CSVELVYNEQFF TRBV29-1 - TRBJ2-1 few
TGTGCCTGGACTGGACCGGTCTCTGGAAACACCATATATTTT CAWTGPVSGNTIYF TRBV30 - TRBJ1-3 -
TGTGCCAGCAGCTTAAGGGGGACAGGGGGACCCTCTGGGGCCAACGTCCTGACTTTC CASSLRGTGGPSGANVLTF TRBV11-3 TRBD1 TRBJ2-6 -
TGTGCCAGTAGTATCGGGAGAAACTATGGCTACACCTTC CASSIGRNYGYTF TRBV19 - TRBJ1-2 many
TGTGCCAGCAGCCAAGACGGATGGGGGACTGAAGCTTTCTTT CASSQDGWGTEAFF TRBV3-1 - TRBJ1-1 -
TGCAGTGCCCAAAACCAGGGGAGGCACTATGGCTACACCTTC CSAQNQGRHYGYTF TRBV20-1 - TRBJ1-2 many
TGCAGTGCTAGGGGAGGGGGCACCTACAATGAGCAGTTCTTC CSARGGGTYNEQFF TRBV20-1 - TRBJ2-1 few
TGCGCCAGCAGCTTGTCAGCGGGGGGGACTCGCGAGCAGTACTTC CASSLSAGGTREQYF TRBV5-1 TRBD2 TRBJ2-7 -
TGTGCCAGCCGCCCAGACTTGAACACTGAAGCTTTCTTT CASRPDLNTEAFF TRBV7-9 - TRBJ1-1 many
TGTGCCAGCAGCCGAAGGGGGATTCTAAATGAAGCTTTCTTT CASSRRGILNEAFF TRBV7-9 - TRBJ1-1 few
TGCAGTGCTCCCGGGACAGTCTCGAGTTCACCCCTCCACTTT CSAPGTVSSSPLHF TRBV20-1 TRBD1 TRBJ1-6 -
TGTGCCAGCAGCCTGACCCAAGAGGGGCGATACAATGAGCAGTTCTTC CASSLTQEGRYNEQFF TRBV6-1 - TRBJ2-1 few
TGCGCCAGCAGTTGGACAGGGGAAGGGGAGTTCTTC CASSWTGEGEFF TRBV5-1 TRBD1 TRBJ2-1 -
TGTGCCAGCTCATCCGGGGACTGGCCCTACAATGAGCAGTTCTTC CASSSGDWPYNEQFF TRBV18 - TRBJ2-1 few
TGCGCCAGCAGCCTGGCCGCGGATCAGCCCCAGCATTTT CASSLAADQPQHF TRBV5-1 - TRBJ1-5 many
TGTGCCAGCAGCCAAGATGTGTTCAGCGTTAATTCACCCCTCCACTTT CASSQDVFSVNSPLHF TRBV14 - TRBJ1-6 -
TGTGCCAGCAGTACCTTCACAGGGGAAAGCTACGAGCAGTACTTC CASSTFTGESYEQYF TRBV27 TRBD1 TRBJ2-7 few
TGCAGCGTCCCGGAGGACTATGGCTACACCTTC CSVPEDYGYTF TRBV29-1 - TRBJ1-2 many
TGCGCCAGCAGCTCGGGCAGGGCCTATGGCTACACCTTC CASSSGRAYGYTF TRBV5-1 - TRBJ1-2 -
TGTGCCAGCTCACCACAAACACAGGGGTCTGAAAAACTGTTTTTT CASSPQTQGSEKLFF TRBV18 TRBD1 TRBJ1-4 few
TGTGCTAGTGGTCCCCCCGGTGGTACTAATGAAAAACTGTTTTTT CASGPPGGTNEKLFF TRBV12-5 - TRBJ1-4 few
TGTGCCAGCAGCCTGGGGACAGGGGGCACCGGTGAAGCTTTCTTT CASSLGTGGTGEAFF TRBV3-1 TRBD1 TRBJ1-1 -
TGCAGTGCTAGAGGGGGACAGCCTTACTATGGCTACACCTTC CSARGGQPYYGYTF TRBV20-1 TRBD1 TRBJ1-2 many
TGTGCCAGCAGTGAATGGGACAGGGCGTATGGCTACACCTTC CASSEWDRAYGYTF TRBV2 TRBD1 TRBJ1-2 many
TGTGCCACCAGTGATTTGCAGGGGGCGGGCTACAATGAGCAGTTCTTC CATSDLQGAGYNEQFF TRBV24-1 TRBD1 TRBJ2-1 many